These 11 T cell receptor beta chains came from one sample sequenced in a study of blood T cells in healthy people across ages. The authors ran a second PCR of roughly 6 to 12 cycles using a sample-barcoded 5' primer and a J-beta primer mix. A single record per CDR3 protein comes from TCRdb applying MiXCR to the 5' RACE reads. The data contain 700,000 to 850,000 distinct CDR3 sequences, about 53% of them seen just once; the ten biggest clones take up approximately 41%. Sample: blood. The receptors come from a man older than 75 in good health.

This chain joins TRBV7-9 and TRBJ2-1, with 13 bases lining up with TRBD2. J lost 9 bases, V lost 5 bases, and 7 bases had no gene match. The CDR3 consists of 15 residues. In germline, CDR1 is SEHNR, CDR2 FQNEAQ (reference sequence). The CDR3 DNA reads as TGTGCCAGCAGCCGGACTAGCGGGAGTGGATTTGAGCAGTTCTTC. Translating it yields CASSRTSGSGFEQFF.

The chain couples TRBV4-1 to TRBJ2-5; 10 nucleotides agree with TRBD2. The CDR3 is 15 residues long. The trim removed 3 bases at V and 2 bases at J, leaving 3 bases unmatched. Germline values: CDR1 MGHRA, CDR2 YSYEKL. The CDR3: CASSHPTSGQETQYF. The CDR3 DNA reads as TGCGCCAGCAGCCACCCGACTAGCGGGCAAGAGACCCAGTACTTC.

Comments on this clonotype: Without the conserved terminal phenylalanine or tryptophan, this CDR3 likely stems from a read error. The rearrangement joins TRBV20-1 to TRBJ2-5, with D possibly TRBD2 on 5 matching bases. The J call may be mistaken, given a closer DNA end match to TRBJ2-7. The CDR3 is 13 amino acids. Germline CDR1 is DFQATT and CDR2 is SNEGSKA (reference sequence). CDR3 protein: CSARSGATYEQYL. CDR3 nucleotides: TGCAGTGCTAGGAGCGGAGCAACCTACGAGCAGTACTTA.

The chain is built from TRBV20-1 and TRBJ2-1; D remains unclear. The CDR3 totals 12 residues. Trimming removed 2 bases from V and 10 bases from J, with 12 bases in between. Per germline, CDR1 DFQATT and CDR2 SNEGSKA (reference sequence). The CDR3: CSARKLAYEQFF. The CDR3 DNA is TGCAGTGCTAGAAAGTTGGCTTACGAGCAGTTCTTC.

This rearrangement joins TRBV7-2 to TRBJ2-1, with a weak D call TRBD1 (6 bases). The CDR3 runs to 13 residues. Germline lookup yields CDR1 SGHTA and CDR2 FQGNSA. Trimming shortened V by 3 bases and J by 12 bases, and 15 bases separated the two germline ends. CDR3 sequence: CASSLAQGYGQFF. The CDR3 DNA reads TGTGCCAGCAGCTTGGCACAGGGATACGGGCAGTTCTTC.

The chain is built from TRBV20-1 and TRBJ2-1; 9 bases fit TRBD2. The trim removed 6 bases at V and 3 bases at J, leaving 9 bases unmatched. CDR3 size: 15 residues. Per the germline V gene, CDR1 is DFQATT and CDR2 is SNEGSKA (reference sequence). CDR3 residues: CSAPSGSGSYNEQFF. In DNA form, the CDR3 reads TGCAGTGCCCCGTCAGGTAGCGGGAGCTACAATGAGCAGTTCTTC.

A word on this clonotype: Compared with germline, one end of the junction differs, possibly owing to a read error. This chain links TRBV11-2 with TRBJ2-3, with D perhaps matching TRBD2 (9 bases). The CDR3 runs 15 residues. Per the germline V gene, CDR1 is SGHAT and CDR2 is FQNNGV. For the CDR3, the DNA is TGTGTCAGCACCCAGGGGGCGGGGGGGACAGATACGCAGTATTTT. Encoded protein: CVSTQGAGGTDTQYF.

The CDR3 is CASRRTDGSTEAFF. Written as DNA, the CDR3 is TGTGCCAGCAGACGGACCGACGGGAGCACTGAAGCTTTCTTT. The gene calls are TRBV6-4 and TRBJ1-1, with D unresolved. The CDR3 consists of 14 residues. The germline CDR1 and CDR2 sequences are MRHNA and SNTAGT. V was clipped by 6 bases and J by 4 bases, with 15 bases between them.

The rearrangement links TRBV2 to TRBJ2-3; tentative D call: TRBD1 (5 bases). This CDR3 comprises 15 residues. Trimming cost V 7 bases and J 4 bases, with 18 bases left between them. CDR1 is SNHLY, CDR2 FYNNEI, per germline. In DNA form, the CDR3 reads TGTGCCAGCAATCCTGTGGCTTTAGGGGCAGATACGCAGTATTTT. Translated, it gives CASNPVALGADTQYF.

This clonotype was detected only once. The gene calls are TRBV12-3 or TRBV12-4 and TRBJ1-5; a weak D match, TRBD1 (5 bases). This CDR3 is built from 16 residues. Trimming removed 3 bases from V and 0 bases from J, with 12 bases in between. The CDR3 nucleotides are TGTGCCAGCAGTTTTAACGGGGGGGTTAGCAATCAGCCCCAGCATTTT. Translating it yields CASSFNGGVSNQPQHF.

The chain has TRBV20-1 and TRBJ2-6, with D unclear. Germline CDR1 DFQATT, CDR2 SNEGSKA (reference sequence). The CDR3 sequence is 15 residues long. Trimming left V 3 bases short and J 2 bases short, with 11 bases between. The CDR3 is CSASNLATGANVLTF. CDR3 sequence (DNA): TGCAGTGCTAGCAATCTGGCCACTGGGGCCAACGTCCTGACTTTC.